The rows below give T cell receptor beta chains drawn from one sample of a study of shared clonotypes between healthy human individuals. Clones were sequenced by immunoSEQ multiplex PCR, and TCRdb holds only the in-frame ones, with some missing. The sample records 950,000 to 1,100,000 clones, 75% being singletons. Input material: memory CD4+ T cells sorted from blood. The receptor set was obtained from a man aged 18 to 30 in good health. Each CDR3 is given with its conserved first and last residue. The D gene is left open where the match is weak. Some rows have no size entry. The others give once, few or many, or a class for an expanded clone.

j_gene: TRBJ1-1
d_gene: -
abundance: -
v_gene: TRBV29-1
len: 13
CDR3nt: TGCAGCGTTGTCAGATTTTGGCCTACTGAAGCTTTCTTT
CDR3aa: CSVVRFWPTEAFF

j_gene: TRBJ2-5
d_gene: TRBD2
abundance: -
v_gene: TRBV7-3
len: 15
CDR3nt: TGTGCCAGCAGCCTAGCGGGGGCCGAGGGAGAGACCCAGTACTTC
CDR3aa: CASSLAGAEGETQYF

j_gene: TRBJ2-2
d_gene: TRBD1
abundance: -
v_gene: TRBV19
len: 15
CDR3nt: TGTGCCAGTAGTATAGGGGGACAGCACACCGGGGAGCTGTTTTTT
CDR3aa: CASSIGGQHTGELFF

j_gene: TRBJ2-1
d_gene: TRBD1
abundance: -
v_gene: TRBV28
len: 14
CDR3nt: TGTGCCAGCAGTAAGACAGGGGGGTACAATGAGCAGTTCTTC
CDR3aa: CASSKTGGYNEQFF

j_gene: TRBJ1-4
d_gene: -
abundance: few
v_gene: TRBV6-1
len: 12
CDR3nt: TGTGCCAGCAGTGCCCGCCGTGAAAAACTGTTTTTT
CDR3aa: CASSARREKLFF

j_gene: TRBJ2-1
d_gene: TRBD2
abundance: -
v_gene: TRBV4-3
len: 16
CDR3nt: TGCGCCAGCAGCCAAGATGGGGCGGGAGAATTCTATGAGCAGTTCTTC
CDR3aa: CASSQDGAGEFYEQFF

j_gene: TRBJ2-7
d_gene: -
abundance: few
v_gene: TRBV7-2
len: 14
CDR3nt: TGTGCCAGCAGCTTAGTTGACTTTTCCTACGAGCAGTACTTC
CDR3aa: CASSLVDFSYEQYF

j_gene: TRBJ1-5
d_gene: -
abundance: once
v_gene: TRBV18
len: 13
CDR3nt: TGTGCCAGCTCATCAGATACAGGTCAGCCCCAGCATTTT
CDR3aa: CASSSDTGQPQHF

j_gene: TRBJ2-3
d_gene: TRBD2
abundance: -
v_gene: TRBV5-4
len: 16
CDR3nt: TGTGCCAGCAGCGAGGGAGCGGGAGTCAGGACAGATACGCAGTATTTT
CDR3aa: CASSEGAGVRTDTQYF

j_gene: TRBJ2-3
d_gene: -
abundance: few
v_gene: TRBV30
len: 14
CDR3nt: TGTGCCTGGAGTGTAAACGGGGGAGGAGATACGCAGTATTTT
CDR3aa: CAWSVNGGGDTQYF

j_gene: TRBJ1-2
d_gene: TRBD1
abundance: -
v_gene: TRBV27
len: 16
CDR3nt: TGTGCCAGCAGTCCTACCCTGGGCAGGGGGTTATTTGGCTACACCTTC
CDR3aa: CASSPTLGRGLFGYTF

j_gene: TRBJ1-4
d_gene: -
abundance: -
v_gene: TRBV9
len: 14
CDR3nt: TGTGCCAGCAGCGTAGGTGCCAGGAATGAAAAACTGTTTTTT
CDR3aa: CASSVGARNEKLFF

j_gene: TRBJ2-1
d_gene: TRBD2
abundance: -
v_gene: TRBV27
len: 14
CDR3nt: TGTGCCAGCAGTTTAAGCGGGAGCTACAATGAGCAGTTCTTC
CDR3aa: CASSLSGSYNEQFF

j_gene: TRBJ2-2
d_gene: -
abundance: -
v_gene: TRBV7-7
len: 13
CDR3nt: TGTGCTAGCAGCCCGGGTGTCACCGGGGAGCTGTTTTTT
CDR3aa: CASSPGVTGELFF

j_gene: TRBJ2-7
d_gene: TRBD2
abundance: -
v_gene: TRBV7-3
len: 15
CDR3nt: TGTGCCAGCAGCCTAGCGGGGGGCGTCTCCTACGAGCAGTACTTC
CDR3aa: CASSLAGGVSYEQYF

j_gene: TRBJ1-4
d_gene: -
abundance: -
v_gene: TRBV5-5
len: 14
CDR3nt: TGTGCCAGCAGCTCTGGGGCTATTAATGAAAAACTGTTTTTT
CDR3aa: CASSSGAINEKLFF

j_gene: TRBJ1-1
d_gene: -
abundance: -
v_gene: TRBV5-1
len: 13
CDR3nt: TGCGCCAGCAGCTTCCGGGACTCCCCCAAAGCTTTCTTT
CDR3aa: CASSFRDSPKAFF

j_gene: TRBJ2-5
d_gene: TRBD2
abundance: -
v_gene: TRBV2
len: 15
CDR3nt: TGTGCCAGCGGGCCCAGGACTAGCGGGGGAGAGACCCAGTACTTC
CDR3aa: CASGPRTSGGETQYF

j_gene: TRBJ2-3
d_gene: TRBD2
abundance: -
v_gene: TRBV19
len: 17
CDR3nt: TGTGCCAGTCAGGAGGGCGGAAGACGGGGAGGGCCAGATACGCAGTATTTT
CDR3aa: CASQEGGRRGGPDTQYF

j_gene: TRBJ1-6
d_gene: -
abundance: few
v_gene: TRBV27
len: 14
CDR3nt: TGTGCCAGCAGCTCTTGGGGTGGCAATTCACCCCTCCACTTT
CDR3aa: CASSSWGGNSPLHF

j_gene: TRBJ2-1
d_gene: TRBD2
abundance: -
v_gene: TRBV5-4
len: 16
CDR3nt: TGTGCCAGCAGCCGTAGCGGGGGGACCTCCTACAATGAGCAGTTCTTC
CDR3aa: CASSRSGGTSYNEQFF

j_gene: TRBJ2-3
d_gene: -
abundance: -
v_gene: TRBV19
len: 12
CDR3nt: TGTGCCAGTAGTATCGCGACAGATACGCAGTATTTT
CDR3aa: CASSIATDTQYF

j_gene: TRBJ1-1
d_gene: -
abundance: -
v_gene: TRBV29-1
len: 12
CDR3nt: TGCAGCGCGTTATCATCGAACACTGAAGCTTTCTTT
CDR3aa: CSALSSNTEAFF

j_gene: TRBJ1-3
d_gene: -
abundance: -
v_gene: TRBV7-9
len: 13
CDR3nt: TGTGCCAGCAGCATTTACTCTGGAAACACCATATATTTT
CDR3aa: CASSIYSGNTIYF

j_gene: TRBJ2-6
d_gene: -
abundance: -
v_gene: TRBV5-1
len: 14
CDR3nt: TGCGCCAGCAGCTTGGGTAGAGGGGCCAACGTCCTGACTTTC
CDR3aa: CASSLGRGANVLTF

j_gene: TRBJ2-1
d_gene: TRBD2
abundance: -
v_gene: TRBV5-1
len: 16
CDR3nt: TGCGCCAGCAGCTTGAGCGGGATGGCAGGGAGGGATGAGCAGTTCTTC
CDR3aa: CASSLSGMAGRDEQFF

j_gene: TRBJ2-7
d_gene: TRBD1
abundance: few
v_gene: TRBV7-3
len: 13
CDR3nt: TGTGCCAGCAGTTTCAGACAGGGTGGCGAGCAGTACTTC
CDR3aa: CASSFRQGGEQYF

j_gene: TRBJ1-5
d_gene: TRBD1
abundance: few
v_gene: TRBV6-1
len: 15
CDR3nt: TGTGCCAGCAGTGGACAGGGAAATAGCAATCAGCCCCAGCATTTT
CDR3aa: CASSGQGNSNQPQHF

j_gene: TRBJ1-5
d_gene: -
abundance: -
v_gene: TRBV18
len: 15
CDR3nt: TGTGCCAGCTCATCTCAGGGAGGGGGTGGTCAGCCCCAGCATTTT
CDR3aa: CASSSQGGGGQPQHF

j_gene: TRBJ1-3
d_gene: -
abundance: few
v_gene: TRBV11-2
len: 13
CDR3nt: TGTGCCAGCATCCAGCTCCCTGGAAACACCATATATTTT
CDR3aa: CASIQLPGNTIYF

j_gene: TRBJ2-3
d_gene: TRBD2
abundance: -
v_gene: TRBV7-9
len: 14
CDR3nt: TGTGCCAGCAGCTTACGGCGGGAGACAGATACGCAGTATTTT
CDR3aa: CASSLRRETDTQYF

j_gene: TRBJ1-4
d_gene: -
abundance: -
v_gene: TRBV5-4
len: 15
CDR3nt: TGTGCCAGCAGCTTGGATTACGGTTCTAATGAAAAACTGTTTTTT
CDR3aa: CASSLDYGSNEKLFF

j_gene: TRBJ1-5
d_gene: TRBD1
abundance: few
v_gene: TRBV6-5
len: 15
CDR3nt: TGTGCCAGCAGCCCTAGGACAGGGCGCAATCAGCCCCAGCATTTT
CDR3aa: CASSPRTGRNQPQHF

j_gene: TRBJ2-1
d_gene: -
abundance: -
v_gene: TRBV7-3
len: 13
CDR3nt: TGTGCCAGCAGCTTAGGCGTCTCCACCGAGCAGTTCTTC
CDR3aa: CASSLGVSTEQFF

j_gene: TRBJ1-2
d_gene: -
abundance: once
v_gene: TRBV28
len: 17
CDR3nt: TGTGCCAGCAGTTTAAGGGCAGGGGCTGCGAATTTCTATGGCTACACCTTC
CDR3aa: CASSLRAGAANFYGYTF

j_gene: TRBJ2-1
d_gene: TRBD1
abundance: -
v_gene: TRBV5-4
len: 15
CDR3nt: TGTGCCAGCAGCTTGTCGGGACAGGCCCACAATGAGCAGTTCTTC
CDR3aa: CASSLSGQAHNEQFF

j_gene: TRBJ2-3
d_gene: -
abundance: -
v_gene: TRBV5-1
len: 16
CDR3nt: TGCGCCAGTACGCCCGTGGGGGGCGCAGACACAGATACGCAGTATTTT
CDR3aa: CASTPVGGADTDTQYF

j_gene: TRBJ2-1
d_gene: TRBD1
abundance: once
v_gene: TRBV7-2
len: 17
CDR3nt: TGTGCCAGCAGCGCAGGGACAGGACCTAGCTCCTACAATGAGCAGTTCTTC
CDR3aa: CASSAGTGPSSYNEQFF

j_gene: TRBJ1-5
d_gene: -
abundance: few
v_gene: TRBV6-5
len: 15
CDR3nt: TGTGCCAGCAGTCCAGATGTGGATAGCAATCAGCCCCAGCATTTT
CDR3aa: CASSPDVDSNQPQHF

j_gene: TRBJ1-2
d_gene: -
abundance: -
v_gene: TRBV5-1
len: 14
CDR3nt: TGCGCCAGCAGCTTGTCAGGGGACAACTATGGCTACACCTTC
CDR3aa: CASSLSGDNYGYTF

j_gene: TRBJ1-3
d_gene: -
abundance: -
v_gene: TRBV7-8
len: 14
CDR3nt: TGTGCCAGCAGCTCACCTAGCTCTGGAAACACCATATATTTT
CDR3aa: CASSSPSSGNTIYF

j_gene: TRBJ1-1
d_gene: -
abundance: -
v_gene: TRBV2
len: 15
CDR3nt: TGTGCCAGCAGTGACGCAGGAATCATGAACACTGAAGCTTTCTTT
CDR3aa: CASSDAGIMNTEAFF

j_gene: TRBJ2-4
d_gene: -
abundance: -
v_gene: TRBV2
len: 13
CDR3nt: TGTGCCAGCAGTGGGGAGACTAAAAACATTCAGTACTTC
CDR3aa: CASSGETKNIQYF

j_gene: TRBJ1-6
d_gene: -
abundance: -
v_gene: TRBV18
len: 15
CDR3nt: TGTGCCAGCTCACCACCTTCTATAGATAATTCACCCCTCCACTTT
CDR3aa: CASSPPSIDNSPLHF

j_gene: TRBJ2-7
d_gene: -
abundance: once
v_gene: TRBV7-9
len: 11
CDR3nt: TGTGCCAGCAGCTTCGCCGGCGAGCAGTACTTC
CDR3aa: CASSFAGEQYF

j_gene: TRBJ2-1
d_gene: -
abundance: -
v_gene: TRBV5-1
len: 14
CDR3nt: TGCGCCAGCAGCAGGGCAGACCCCTACAATGAGCAGTTCTTC
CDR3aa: CASSRADPYNEQFF